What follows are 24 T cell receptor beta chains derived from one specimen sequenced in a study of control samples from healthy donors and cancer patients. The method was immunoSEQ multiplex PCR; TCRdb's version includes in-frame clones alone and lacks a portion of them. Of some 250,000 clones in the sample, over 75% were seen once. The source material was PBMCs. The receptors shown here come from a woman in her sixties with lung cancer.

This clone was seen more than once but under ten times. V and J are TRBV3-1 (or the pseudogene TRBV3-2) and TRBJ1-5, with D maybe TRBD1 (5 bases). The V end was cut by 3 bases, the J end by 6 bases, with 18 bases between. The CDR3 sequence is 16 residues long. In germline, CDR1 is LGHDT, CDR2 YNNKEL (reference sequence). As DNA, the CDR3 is TGTGCCAGCAGCCATGGTGCCACAGGCCTTTTTCAGCCCCAGCATTTT. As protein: CASSHGATGLFQPQHF.

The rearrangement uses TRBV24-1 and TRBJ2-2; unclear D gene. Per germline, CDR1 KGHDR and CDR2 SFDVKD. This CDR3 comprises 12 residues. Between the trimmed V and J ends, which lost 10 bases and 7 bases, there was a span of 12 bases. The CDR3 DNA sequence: TGTGCCACGGAAGGTGTTATCGGGGAGCTGTTTTTT. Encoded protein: CATEGVIGELFF.

CDR3 sequence (DNA): TGTGCCAGCAGTGCCCCTAACAACTACAATGAGCAGTTCTTC. Amino acids: CASSAPNNYNEQFF. The V gene is TRBV2, the J gene TRBJ2-1; D gene ambiguous. The CDR3 consists of 14 residues. V lost 4 bases, J lost 3 bases, and 10 bases lay in between. The germline V gene has CDR1 SNHLY and CDR2 FYNNEI. Together with reference TRBV2 and TRBJ2-1, the CDR3 gives the full variable domain: EPEVTQTPSHQVTQMGQEVILRCVPISNHLYFYWYRQILGQKVEFLVSFYNNEISEKSEIFDDQFSVERPDGSNFTLKIRSTKLEDSAMYFCASSAPNNYNEQFFGPGTRLTVL.

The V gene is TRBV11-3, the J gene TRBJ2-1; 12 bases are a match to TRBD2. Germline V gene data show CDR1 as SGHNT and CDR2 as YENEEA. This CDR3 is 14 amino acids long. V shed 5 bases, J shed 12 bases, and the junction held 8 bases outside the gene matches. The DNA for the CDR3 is TGTGCCAGCAGCAAACTAGCGGGGGGCGAAGGGCAGTTCTTC. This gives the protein CASSKLAGGEGQFF.

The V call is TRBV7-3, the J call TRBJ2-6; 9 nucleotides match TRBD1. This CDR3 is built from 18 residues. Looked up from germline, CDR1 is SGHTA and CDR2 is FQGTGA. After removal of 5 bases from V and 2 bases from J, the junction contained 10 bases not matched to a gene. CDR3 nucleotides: TGTGCCAGCAGCGACCCCGGGACAGGGTCTCCTGGGGCCAACGTCCTGACTTTC. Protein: CASSDPGTGSPGANVLTF.

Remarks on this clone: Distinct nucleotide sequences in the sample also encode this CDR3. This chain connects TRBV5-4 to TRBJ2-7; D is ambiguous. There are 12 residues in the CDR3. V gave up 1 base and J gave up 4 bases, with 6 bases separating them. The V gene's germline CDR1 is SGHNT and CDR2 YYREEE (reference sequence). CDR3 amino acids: CASSLQGYEQYF. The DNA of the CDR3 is TGTGCCAGCAGCTTGCAAGGGTACGAGCAGTACTTC.

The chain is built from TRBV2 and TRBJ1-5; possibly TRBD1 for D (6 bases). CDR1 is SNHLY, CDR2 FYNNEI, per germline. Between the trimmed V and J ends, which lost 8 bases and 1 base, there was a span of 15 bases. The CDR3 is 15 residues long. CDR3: CASAADSRSNQPQHF. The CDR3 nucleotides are TGTGCCAGCGCTGCGGACAGCCGGAGCAATCAGCCCCAGCATTTT.

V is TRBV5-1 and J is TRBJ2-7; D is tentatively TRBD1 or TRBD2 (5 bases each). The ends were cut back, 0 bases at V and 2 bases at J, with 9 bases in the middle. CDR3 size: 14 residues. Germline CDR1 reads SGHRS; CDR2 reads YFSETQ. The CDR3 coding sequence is TGCGCCAGCAGCTTGGGACAGAGGGCCTACGAGCAGTACTTC. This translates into CASSLGQRAYEQYF.

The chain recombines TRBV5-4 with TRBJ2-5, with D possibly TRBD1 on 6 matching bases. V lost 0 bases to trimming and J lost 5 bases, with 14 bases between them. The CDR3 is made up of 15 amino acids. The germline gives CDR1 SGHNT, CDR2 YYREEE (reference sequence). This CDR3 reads CASSLGAGVTETQYF. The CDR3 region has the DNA TGTGCCAGCAGCTTGGGGGCAGGGGTTACGGAGACCCAGTACTTC. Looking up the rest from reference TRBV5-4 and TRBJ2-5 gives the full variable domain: ETGVTQSPTHLIKTRGQQVTLRCSSQSGHNTVSWYQQALGQGPQFIFQYYREEENGRGNFPPRFSGLQFPNYSSELNVNALELDDSALYLCASSLGAGVTETQYFGPGTRLLVL.

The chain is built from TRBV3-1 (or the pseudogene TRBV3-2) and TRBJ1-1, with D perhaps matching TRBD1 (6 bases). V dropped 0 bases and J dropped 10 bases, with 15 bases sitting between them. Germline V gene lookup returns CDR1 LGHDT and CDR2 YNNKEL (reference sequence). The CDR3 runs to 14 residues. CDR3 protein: CASSQDLRDKSAFF. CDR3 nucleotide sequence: TGTGCCAGCAGCCAAGACCTTCGGGACAAATCAGCTTTCTTT.

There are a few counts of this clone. In DNA, the CDR3 is TGTGCCAGCAGCATCGACAGACCGAACACCGGGGAGCTGTTTTTT. Its translation: CASSIDRPNTGELFF. The J gene is TRBJ2-2, the V gene TRBV11-2, with a possible D match to TRBD1 (5 bases). CDR1 is SGHAT and CDR2 is FQNNGV in the germline V gene. The CDR3 runs to 15 residues. Trimming left V 5 bases short and J 0 bases short, with 10 bases between.

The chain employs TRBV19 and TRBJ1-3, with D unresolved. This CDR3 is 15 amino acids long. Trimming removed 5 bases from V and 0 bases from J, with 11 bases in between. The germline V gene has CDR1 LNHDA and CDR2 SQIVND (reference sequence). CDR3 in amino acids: CASSSLPSSGNTIYF. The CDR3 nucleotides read TGTGCCAGTAGTTCGCTTCCTAGCTCTGGAAACACCATATATTTT.

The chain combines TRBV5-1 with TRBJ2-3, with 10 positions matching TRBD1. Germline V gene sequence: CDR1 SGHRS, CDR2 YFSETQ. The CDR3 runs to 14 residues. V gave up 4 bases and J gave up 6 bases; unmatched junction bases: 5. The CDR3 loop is CASSPRTGGDTQYF. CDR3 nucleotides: TGCGCCAGCAGCCCCCGGACAGGGGGTGATACGCAGTATTTT.

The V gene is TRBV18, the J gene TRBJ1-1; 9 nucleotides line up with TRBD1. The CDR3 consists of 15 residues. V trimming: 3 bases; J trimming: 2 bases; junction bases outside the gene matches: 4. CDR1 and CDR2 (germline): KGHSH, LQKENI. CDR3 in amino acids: CASSPGTGINTEAFF. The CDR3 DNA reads TGTGCCAGCTCACCCGGGACAGGGATTAACACTGAAGCTTTCTTT.

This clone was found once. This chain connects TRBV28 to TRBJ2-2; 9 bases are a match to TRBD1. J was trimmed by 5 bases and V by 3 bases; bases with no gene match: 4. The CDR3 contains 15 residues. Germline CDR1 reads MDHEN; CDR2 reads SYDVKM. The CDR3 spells CASSFGQGRTGELFF. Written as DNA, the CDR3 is TGTGCCAGCAGTTTTGGACAGGGGCGAACCGGGGAGCTGTTTTTT. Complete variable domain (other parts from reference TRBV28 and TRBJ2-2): DVKVTQSSRYLVKRTGEKVFLECVQDMDHENMFWYRQDPGLGLRLIYFSYDVKMKEKGDIPEGYSVSREKKERFSLILESASTNQTSMYLCASSFGQGRTGELFFGEGSRLTVL.

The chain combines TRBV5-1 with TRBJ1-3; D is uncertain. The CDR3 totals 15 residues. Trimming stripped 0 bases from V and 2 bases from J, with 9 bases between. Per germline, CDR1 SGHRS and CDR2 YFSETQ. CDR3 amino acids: CASSLVAGPGNTIYF. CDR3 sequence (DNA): TGCGCCAGCAGCTTGGTCGCAGGTCCTGGAAACACCATATATTTT.

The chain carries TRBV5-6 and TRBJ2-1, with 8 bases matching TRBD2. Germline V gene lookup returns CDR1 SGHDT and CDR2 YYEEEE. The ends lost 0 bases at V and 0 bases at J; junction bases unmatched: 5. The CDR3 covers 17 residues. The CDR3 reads CASSLDLAGGSYNEQFF. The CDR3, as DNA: TGTGCCAGCAGCTTGGACCTGGCGGGAGGCTCCTACAATGAGCAGTTCTTC.

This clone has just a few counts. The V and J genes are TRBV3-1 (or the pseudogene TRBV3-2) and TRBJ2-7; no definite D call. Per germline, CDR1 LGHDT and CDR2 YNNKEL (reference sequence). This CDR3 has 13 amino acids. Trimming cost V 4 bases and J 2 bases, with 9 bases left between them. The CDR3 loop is CASSPDGAYEQYF. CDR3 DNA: TGTGCCAGCAGCCCGGACGGAGCCTACGAGCAGTACTTC.

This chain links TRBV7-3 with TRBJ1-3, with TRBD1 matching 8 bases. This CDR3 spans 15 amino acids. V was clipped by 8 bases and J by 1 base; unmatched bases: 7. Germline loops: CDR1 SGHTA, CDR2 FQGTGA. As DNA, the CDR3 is TGTGCCAGCGGAGGACAGGGTTTTTCTGGAAACACCATATATTTT. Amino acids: CASGGQGFSGNTIYF.

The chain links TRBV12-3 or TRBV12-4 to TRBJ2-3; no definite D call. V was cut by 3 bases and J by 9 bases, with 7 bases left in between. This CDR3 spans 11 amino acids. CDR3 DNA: TGTGCCAGCAGTTTTGTTGACACGCAGTATTTT. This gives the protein CASSFVDTQYF.

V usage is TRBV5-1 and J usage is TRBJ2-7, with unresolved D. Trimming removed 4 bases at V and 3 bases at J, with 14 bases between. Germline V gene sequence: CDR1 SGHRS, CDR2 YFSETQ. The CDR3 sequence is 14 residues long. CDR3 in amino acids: CASSLMTSDYEQYF. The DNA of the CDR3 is TGCGCCAGCAGCCTGATGACATCCGACTACGAGCAGTACTTC.

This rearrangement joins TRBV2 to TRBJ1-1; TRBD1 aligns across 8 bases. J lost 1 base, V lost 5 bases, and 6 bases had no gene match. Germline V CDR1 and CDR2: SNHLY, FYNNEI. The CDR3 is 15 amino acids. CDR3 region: CASSMDRVRNTEAFF. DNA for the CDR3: TGTGCCAGCAGTATGGACAGGGTGAGGAACACTGAAGCTTTCTTT.

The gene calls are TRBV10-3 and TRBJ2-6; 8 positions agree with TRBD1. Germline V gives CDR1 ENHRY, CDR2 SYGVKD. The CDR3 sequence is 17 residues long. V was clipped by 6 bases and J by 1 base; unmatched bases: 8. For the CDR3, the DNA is TGTGCCATCAGACCAGGACAGGGTGGGTCTGGGGCCAACGTCCTGACTTTC. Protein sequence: CAIRPGQGGSGANVLTF.

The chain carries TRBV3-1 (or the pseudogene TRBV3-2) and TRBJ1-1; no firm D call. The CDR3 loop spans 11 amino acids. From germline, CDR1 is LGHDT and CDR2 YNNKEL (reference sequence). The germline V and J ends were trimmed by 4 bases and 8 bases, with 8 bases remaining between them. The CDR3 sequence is CASSRSGEAFF. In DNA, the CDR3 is TGTGCCAGCAGCCGGAGCGGGGAAGCTTTCTTT.